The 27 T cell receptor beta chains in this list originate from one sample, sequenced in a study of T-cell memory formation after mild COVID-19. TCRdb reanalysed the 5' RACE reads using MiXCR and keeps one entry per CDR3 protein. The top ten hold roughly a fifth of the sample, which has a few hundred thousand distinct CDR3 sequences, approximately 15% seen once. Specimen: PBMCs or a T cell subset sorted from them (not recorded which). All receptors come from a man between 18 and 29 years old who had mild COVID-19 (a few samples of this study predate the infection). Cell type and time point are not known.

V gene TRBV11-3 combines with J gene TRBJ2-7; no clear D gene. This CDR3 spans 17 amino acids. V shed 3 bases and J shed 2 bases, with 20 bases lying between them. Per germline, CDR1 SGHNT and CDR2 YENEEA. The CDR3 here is CASSFSTVRAVTYEQYV. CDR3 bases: TGTGCCAGCAGCTTCAGTACCGTACGGGCAGTTACCTACGAGCAGTACGTC.

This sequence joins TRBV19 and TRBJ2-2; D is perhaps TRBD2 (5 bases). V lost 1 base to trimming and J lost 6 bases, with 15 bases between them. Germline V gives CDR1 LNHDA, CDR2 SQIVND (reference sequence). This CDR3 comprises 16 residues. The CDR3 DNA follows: TGTGCCAGTAGTATAGGAGGGCCGGGGTTGTCCGGGGAGCTGTTTTTT. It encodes CASSIGGPGLSGELFF.

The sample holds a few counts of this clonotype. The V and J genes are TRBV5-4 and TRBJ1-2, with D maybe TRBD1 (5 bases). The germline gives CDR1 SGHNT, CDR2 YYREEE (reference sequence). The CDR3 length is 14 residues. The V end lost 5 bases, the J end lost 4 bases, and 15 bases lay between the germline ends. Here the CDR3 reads CASRSGTLVYGYTF. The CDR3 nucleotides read TGTGCCAGCAGATCCGGGACCCTCGTCTATGGCTACACCTTC.

For the CDR3, the DNA is TGTGCCAGCAGCCCGACGACTAGCGGGGTCGATGAGCAGTTCTTC. The encoded protein is CASSPTTSGVDEQFF. This chain connects TRBV3-1 to TRBJ2-1; TRBD2 aligns across 11 bases. Germline loops: CDR1 LGHDT, CDR2 YNNKEL (reference sequence). The CDR3 loop spans 15 amino acids. V was pared by 4 bases and J by 8 bases, with 7 bases of the junction left unmatched.

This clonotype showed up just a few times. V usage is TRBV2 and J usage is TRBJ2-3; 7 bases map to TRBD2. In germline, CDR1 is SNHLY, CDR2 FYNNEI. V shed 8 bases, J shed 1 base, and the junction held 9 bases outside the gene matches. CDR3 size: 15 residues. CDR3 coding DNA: TGTGCCAGCGAACGCTCGGGACTACGCACAGATACGCAGTATTTT. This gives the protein CASERSGLRTDTQYF.

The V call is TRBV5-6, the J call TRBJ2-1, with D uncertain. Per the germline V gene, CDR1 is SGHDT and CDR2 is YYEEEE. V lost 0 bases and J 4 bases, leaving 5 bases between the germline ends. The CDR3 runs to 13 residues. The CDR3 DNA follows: TGTGCCAGCAGCTTGGCCACATACAATGAGCAGTTCTTC. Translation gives CASSLATYNEQFF.

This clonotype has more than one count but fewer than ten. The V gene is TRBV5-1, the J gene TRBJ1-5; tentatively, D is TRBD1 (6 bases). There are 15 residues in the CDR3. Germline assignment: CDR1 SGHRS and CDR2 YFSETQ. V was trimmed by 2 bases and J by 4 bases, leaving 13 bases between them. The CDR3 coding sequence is TGCGCCAGCAGCTTCCCGGGGGCTTTTAATCAGCCCCAGCATTTT. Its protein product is CASSFPGAFNQPQHF. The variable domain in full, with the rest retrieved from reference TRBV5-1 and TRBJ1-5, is KAGVTQTPRYLIKTRGQQVTLSCSPISGHRSVSWYQQTPGQGLQFLFEYFSETQRNKGNFPGRFSGRQFSNSRSEMNVSTLELGDSALYLCASSFPGAFNQPQHFGDGTRLSIL.

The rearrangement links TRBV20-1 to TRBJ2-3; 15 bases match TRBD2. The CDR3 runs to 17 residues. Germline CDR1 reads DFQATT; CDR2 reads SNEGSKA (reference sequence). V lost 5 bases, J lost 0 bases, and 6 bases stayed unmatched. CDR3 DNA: TGCAGTGCTCCTGGGACTAGCGGGGGGAGAAGCACAGATACGCAGTATTTT. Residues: CSAPGTSGGRSTDTQYF.

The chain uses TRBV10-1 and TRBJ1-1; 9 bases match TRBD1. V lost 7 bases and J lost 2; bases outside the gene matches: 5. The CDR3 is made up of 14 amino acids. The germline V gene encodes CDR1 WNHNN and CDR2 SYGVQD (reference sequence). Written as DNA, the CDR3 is TGCGCCAGCACCCGGGACAGGGCCAACACTGAAGCTTTCTTT. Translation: CASTRDRANTEAFF.

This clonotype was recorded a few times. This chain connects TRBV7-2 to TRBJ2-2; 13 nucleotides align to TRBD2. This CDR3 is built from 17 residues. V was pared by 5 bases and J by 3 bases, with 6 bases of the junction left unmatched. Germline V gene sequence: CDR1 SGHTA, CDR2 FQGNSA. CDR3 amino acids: CASSTLAGGQYTGELFF. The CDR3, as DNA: TGTGCCAGCAGCACACTAGCGGGGGGGCAGTACACCGGGGAGCTGTTTTTT.

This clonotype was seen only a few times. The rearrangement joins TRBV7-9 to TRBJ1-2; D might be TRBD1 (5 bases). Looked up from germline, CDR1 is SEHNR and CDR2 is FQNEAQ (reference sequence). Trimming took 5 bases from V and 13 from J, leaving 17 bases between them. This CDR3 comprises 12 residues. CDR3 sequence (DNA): TGTGCCAGCAGCGGCCGGGACGATCCTCTCACCTTC. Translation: CASSGRDDPLTF.

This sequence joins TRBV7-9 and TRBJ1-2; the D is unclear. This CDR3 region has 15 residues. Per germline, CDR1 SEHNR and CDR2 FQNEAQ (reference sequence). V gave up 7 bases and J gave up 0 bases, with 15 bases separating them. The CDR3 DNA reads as TGTGCCAGCACTCGTCGGTCAGGAGCTAACTATGGCTACACCTTC. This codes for CASTRRSGANYGYTF.

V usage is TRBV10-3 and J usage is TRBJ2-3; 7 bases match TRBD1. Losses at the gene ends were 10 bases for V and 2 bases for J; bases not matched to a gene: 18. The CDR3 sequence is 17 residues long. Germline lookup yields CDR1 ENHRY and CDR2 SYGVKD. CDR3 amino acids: CATRLNPTGRYTDTQYF. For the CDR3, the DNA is TGTGCCACCCGCCTGAATCCGACAGGGCGATACACAGATACGCAGTATTTT.

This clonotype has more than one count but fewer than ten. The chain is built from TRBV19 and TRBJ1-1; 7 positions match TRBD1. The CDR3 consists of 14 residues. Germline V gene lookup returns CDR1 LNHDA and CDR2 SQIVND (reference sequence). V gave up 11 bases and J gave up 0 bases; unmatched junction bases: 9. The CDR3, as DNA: TGTGCCGTAGTCGGGACAGCAATGAACACTGAAGCTTTCTTT. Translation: CAVVGTAMNTEAFF. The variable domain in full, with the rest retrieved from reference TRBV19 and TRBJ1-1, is DGGITQSPKYLFRKEGQNVTLSCEQNLNHDAMYWYRQDPGQGLRLIYYSQIVNDFQKGDIAEGYSVSREKKESFPLTVTSAQKNPTAFYLCAVVGTAMNTEAFFGQGTRLTVV.

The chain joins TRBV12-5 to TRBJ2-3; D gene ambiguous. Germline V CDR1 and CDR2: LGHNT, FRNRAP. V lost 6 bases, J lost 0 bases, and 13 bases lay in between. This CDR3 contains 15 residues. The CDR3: CASGPGTTSTDTQYF. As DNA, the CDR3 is TGTGCTAGTGGCCCAGGTACTACTAGCACAGATACGCAGTATTTT.

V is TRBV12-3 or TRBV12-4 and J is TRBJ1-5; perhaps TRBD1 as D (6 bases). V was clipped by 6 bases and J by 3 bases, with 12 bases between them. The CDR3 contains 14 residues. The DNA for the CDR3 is TGTGCCAGCAGGACGGGGGCCCTCAATCAGCCCCAGCATTTT. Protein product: CASRTGALNQPQHF.

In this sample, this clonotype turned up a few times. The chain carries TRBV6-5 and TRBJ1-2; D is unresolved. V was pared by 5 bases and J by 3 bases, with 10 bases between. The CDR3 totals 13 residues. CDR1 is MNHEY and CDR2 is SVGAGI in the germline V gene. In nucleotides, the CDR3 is TGTGCCAGCAGTCGACCGCGCGACTATGGCTACACCTTC. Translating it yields CASSRPRDYGYTF.

Here the CDR3 DNA reads TGCAGTGCGAGTACAGGAGTACCTAACTATGGCTACACCTTC. Translation: CSASTGVPNYGYTF. The chain joins TRBV20-1 to TRBJ1-2, with D possibly TRBD1 on 5 matching bases. V lost 6 bases and J 0 bases, leaving 14 bases between the germline ends. The CDR3 length is 14 residues. Germline CDR1 is DFQATT and CDR2 is SNEGSKA (reference sequence).

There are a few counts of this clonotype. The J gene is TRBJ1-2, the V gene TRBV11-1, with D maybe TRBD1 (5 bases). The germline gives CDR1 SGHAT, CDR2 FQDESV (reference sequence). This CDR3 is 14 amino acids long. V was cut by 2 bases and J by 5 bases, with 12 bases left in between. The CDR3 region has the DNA TGTGCCAGCAGCTTACGAGGGGAAGGGTATGGCTACACCTTC. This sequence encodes CASSLRGEGYGYTF.

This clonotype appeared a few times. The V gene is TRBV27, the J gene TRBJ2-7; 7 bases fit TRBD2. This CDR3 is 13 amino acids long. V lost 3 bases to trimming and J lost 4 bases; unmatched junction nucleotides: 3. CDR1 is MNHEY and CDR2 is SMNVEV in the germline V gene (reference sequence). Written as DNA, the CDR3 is TGTGCCAGCAGTTTTCAGCGGGGTTACGAGCAGTACTTC. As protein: CASSFQRGYEQYF.

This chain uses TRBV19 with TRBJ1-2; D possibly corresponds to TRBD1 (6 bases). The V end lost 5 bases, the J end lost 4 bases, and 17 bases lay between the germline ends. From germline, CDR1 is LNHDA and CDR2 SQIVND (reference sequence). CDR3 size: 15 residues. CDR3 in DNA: TGTGCCAGTAGTGGCCCCTCCGACAGGAGCTATGGCTACACCTTC. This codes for CASSGPSDRSYGYTF.

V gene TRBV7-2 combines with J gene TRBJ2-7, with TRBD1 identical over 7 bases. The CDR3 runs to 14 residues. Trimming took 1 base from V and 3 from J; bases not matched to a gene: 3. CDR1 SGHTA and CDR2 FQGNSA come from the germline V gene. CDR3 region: CASSLGRQGYEQYF. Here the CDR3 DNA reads TGTGCCAGCAGCTTAGGGAGACAGGGCTACGAGCAGTACTTC.

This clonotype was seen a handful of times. CDR3 sequence reads: CASGLESSYNEQFF. The CDR3 DNA reads TGTGCTAGTGGTCTAGAGAGCTCCTACAATGAGCAGTTCTTC. The chain is built from TRBV12-5 and TRBJ2-1; no clear D. CDR3 length: 14 residues. The V and J ends lost 5 bases and 0 bases respectively, with 8 bases between them. The germline V gene has CDR1 LGHNT and CDR2 FRNRAP.

CDR3 amino acids: CASSKARGSHEQYV. The CDR3 region has the DNA TGTGCCAGCAGCAAAGCCCGGGGTTCCCACGAGCAGTACGTC. The chain combines TRBV21-1 with TRBJ2-7; the table's D call, TRBD1, was not checked against the DNA. TRBV21-1 is a pseudogene. The length of the CDR3 is 14 residues.

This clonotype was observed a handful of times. Here the CDR3 reads CASSQDYQGDRGARLAKNIQYF. The CDR3, as DNA: TGTGCCAGCAGCCAAGATTATCAAGGGGACAGGGGCGCTCGGCTAGCCAAAAACATTCAGTACTTC. J is TRBJ2-4 and V is TRBV4-2; TRBD1 matches at 10 bases. Germline CDR1 LGHNA, CDR2 YNFKEQ. The CDR3 totals 22 residues. V gave up 0 bases and J gave up 0 bases; unmatched junction bases: 17.

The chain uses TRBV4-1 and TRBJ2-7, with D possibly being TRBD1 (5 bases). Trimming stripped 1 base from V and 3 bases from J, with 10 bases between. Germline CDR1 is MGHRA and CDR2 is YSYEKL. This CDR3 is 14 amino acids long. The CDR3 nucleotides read TGCGCCAGCAGCCAAGCCCCAGGGAACTACGAGCAGTACGTC. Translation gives CASSQAPGNYEQYV.

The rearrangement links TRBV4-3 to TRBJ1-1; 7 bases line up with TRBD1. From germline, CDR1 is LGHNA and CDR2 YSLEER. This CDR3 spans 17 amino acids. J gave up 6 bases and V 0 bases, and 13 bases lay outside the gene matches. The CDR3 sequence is CASSQDNWGLRGPEAFF. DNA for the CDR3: TGCGCCAGCAGCCAAGATAATTGGGGTTTAAGGGGGCCTGAAGCTTTCTTT.